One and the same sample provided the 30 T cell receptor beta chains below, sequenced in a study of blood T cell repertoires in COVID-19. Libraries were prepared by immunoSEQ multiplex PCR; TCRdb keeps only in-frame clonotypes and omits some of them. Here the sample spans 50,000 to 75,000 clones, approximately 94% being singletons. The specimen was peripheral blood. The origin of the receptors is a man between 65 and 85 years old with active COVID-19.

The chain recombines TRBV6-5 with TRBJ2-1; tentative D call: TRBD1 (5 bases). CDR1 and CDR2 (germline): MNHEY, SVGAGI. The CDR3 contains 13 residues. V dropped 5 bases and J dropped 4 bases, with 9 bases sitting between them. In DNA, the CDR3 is TGTGCCAGCAGTCGCAGGGTTTACAATGAGCAGTTCTTC. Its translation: CASSRRVYNEQFF.

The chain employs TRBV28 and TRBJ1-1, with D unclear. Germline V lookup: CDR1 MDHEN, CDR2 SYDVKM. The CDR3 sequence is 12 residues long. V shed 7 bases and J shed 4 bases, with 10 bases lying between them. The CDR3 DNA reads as TGTGCCAGCAATTGGGGAGGCACTGAAGCTTTCTTT. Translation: CASNWGGTEAFF.

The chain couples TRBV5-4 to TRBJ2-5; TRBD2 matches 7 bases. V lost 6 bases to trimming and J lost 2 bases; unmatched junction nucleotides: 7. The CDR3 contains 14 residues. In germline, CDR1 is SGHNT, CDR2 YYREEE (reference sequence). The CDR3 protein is CASNLRGEQETQYF. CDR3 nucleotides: TGTGCCAGCAACCTACGGGGGGAACAAGAGACCCAGTACTTC.

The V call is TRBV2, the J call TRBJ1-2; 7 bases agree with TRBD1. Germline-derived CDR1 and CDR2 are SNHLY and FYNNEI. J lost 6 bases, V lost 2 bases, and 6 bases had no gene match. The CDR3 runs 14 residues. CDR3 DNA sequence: TGTGCCAGCAGTGAATTGGAGGGGGCGCATGGCTACACCTTC. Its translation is CASSELEGAHGYTF.

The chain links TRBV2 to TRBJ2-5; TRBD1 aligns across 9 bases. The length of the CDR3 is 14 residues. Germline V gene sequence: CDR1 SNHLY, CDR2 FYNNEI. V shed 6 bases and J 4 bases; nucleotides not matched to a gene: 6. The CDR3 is CASRKGQGGETQYF. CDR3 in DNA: TGTGCCAGCAGGAAGGGACAGGGCGGAGAGACCCAGTACTTC.

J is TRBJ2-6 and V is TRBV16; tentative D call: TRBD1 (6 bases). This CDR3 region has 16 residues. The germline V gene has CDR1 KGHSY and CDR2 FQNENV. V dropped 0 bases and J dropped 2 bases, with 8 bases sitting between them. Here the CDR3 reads CASSQSTGTGANVLTF. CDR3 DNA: TGTGCCAGCAGCCAATCAACAGGGACTGGGGCCAACGTCCTGACTTTC.

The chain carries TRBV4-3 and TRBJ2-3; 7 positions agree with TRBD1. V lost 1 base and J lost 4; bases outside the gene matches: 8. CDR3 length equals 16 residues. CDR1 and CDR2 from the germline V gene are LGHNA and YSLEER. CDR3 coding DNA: TGCGCCAGCAGCCAAGGTTCGAGACAGGGAGCAGATACGCAGTATTTT. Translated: CASSQGSRQGADTQYF.

CDR3 region: CASSLEGGGATDTQYF. DNA for the CDR3: TGTGCCAGCAGCTTAGAAGGCGGGGGGGCCACAGATACGCAGTATTTT. The rearrangement links TRBV7-8 to TRBJ2-3; 9 nucleotides align to TRBD2. The ends lost 1 base at V and 2 bases at J; junction bases unmatched: 4. Germline-derived CDR1 and CDR2 are SGHVS and FQNEAQ. CDR3 size: 16 residues.

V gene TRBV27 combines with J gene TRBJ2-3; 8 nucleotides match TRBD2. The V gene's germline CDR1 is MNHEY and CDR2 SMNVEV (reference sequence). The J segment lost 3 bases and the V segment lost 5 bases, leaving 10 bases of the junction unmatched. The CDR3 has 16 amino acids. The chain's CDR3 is CASSPRKAGGTDTQYF. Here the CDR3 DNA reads TGTGCCAGCAGTCCACGTAAGGCGGGGGGAACAGATACGCAGTATTTT.

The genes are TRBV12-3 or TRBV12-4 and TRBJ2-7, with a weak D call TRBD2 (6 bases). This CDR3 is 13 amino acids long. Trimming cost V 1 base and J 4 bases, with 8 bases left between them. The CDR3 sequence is CASSLGGGYEQYV. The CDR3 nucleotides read TGTGCCAGCAGTTTAGGAGGAGGGTACGAGCAGTACGTC.

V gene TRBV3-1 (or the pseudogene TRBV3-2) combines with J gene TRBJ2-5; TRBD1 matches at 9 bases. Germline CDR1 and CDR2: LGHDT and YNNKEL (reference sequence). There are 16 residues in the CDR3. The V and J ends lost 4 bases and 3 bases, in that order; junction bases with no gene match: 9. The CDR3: CASSRYGTGKEETQYF. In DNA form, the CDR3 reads TGTGCCAGCAGCCGATACGGGACAGGGAAGGAAGAGACCCAGTACTTC.

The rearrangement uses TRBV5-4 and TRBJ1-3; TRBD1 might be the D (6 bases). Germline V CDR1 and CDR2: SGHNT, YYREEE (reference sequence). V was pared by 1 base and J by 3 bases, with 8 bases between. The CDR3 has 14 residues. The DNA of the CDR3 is TGTGCCAGCAGCTTGCAGGGGCTTGGAAACACCATATATTTT. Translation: CASSLQGLGNTIYF.

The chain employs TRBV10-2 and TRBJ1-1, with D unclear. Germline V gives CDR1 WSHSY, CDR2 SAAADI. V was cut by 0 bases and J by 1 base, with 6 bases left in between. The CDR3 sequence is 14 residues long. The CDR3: CASSESLKNTEAFF. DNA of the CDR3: TGCGCCAGCAGTGAGTCGCTAAAGAACACTGAAGCTTTCTTT.

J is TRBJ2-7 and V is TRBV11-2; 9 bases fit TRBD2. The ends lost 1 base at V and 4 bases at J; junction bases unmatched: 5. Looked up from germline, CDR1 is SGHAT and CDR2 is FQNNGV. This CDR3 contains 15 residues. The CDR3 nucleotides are TGTGCCAGCAGCTTAGGGGCTAGCGGGGTTTACGAGCAGTACGTC. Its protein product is CASSLGASGVYEQYV.

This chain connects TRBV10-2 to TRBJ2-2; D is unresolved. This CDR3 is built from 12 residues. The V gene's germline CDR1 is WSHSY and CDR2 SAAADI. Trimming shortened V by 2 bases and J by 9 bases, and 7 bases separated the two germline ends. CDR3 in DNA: TGCGCCAGCAGTGAGACAGCCCGGGAGCTGTTTTTT. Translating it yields CASSETARELFF.

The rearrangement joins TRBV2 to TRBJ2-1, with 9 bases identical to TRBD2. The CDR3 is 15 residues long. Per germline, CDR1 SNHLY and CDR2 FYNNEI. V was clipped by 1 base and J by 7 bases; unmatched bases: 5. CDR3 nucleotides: TGTGCCAGCAGTGAAGAGGGCCTAGCGGGGAATGAGCAGTTCTTC. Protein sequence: CASSEEGLAGNEQFF.

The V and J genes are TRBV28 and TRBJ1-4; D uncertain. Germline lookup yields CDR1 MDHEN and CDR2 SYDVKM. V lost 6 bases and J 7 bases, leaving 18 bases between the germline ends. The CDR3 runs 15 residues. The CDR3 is CASSPLELGGEKLFF. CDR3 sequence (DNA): TGTGCCAGCAGCCCCCTAGAATTAGGAGGTGAAAAACTGTTTTTT.

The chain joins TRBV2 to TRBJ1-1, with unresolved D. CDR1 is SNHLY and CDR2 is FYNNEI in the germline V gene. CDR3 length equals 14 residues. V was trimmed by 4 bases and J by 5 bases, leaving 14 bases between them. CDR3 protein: CASSVNEITTEAFF. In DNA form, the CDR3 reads TGTGCCAGCAGTGTGAACGAGATCACGACTGAAGCTTTCTTT.

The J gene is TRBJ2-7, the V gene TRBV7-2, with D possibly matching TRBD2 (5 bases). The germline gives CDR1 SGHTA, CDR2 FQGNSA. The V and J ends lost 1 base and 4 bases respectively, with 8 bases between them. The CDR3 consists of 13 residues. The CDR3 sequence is CASSLDTRYEQYF. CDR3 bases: TGTGCCAGCAGCTTAGACACTAGGTACGAGCAGTACTTC.

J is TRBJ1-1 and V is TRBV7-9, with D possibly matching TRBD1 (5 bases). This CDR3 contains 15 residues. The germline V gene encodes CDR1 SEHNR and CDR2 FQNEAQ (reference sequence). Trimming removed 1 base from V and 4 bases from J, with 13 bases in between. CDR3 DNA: TGTGCCAGCAGCTTAGTGGCAGGGTGGACCACTGAAGCTTTCTTT. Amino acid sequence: CASSLVAGWTTEAFF.

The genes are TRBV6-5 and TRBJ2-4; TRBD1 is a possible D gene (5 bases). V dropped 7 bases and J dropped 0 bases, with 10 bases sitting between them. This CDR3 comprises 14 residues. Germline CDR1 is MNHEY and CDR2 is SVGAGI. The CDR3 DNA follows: TGTGCCAGCAAAGGACACCAAGCCAAAAACATTCAGTACTTC. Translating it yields CASKGHQAKNIQYF.

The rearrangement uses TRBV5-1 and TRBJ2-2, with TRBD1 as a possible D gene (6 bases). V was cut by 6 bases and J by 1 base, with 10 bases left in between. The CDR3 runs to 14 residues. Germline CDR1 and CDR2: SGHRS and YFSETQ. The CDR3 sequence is CASNGQQNTGELFF. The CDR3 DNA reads TGCGCCAGCAACGGACAGCAGAACACCGGGGAGCTGTTTTTT.

CDR3 region: CASSLSLAGGLKTQYF. DNA of the CDR3: TGTGCCAGCAGTTTATCGCTAGCGGGGGGATTAAAGACCCAGTACTTC. V gene TRBV28 combines with J gene TRBJ2-5; TRBD2 agrees at 11 bases. The CDR3 runs to 16 residues. The V and J ends lost 1 base and 6 bases, in that order; junction bases with no gene match: 7. CDR1 and CDR2 (germline): MDHEN, SYDVKM.

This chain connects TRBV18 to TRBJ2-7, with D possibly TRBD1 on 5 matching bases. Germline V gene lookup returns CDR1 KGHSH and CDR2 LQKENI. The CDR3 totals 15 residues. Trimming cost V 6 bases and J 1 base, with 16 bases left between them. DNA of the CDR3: TGTGCCAGCTCGTCGCCGGTGGGGCAATCCTACGAGCAGTACTTC. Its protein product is CASSSPVGQSYEQYF.

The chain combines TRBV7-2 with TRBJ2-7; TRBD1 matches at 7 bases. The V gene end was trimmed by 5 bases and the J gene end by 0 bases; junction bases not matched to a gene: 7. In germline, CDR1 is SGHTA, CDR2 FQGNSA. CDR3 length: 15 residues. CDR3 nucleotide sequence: TGTGCCAGCAGCCTTGGGACAGCGTACTCCTACGAGCAGTACTTC. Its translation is CASSLGTAYSYEQYF.

CDR3 in DNA: TGTGCCAGCAGCCCAGGGACTAGCGGGGAGGTAGATACGCAGTATTTT. It yields the protein CASSPGTSGEVDTQYF. This rearrangement joins TRBV11-3 to TRBJ2-3, with 13 nucleotides matching TRBD2. This CDR3 spans 16 amino acids. J lost 5 bases, V lost 5 bases, and 7 bases had no gene match. CDR1 SGHNT and CDR2 YENEEA come from the germline V gene.

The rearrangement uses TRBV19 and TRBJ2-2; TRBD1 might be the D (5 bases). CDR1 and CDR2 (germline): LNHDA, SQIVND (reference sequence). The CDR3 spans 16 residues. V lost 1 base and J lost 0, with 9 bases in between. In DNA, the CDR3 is TGTGCCAGTAGTATAGCCCAGGGTGCGAACACCGGGGAGCTGTTTTTT. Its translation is CASSIAQGANTGELFF.

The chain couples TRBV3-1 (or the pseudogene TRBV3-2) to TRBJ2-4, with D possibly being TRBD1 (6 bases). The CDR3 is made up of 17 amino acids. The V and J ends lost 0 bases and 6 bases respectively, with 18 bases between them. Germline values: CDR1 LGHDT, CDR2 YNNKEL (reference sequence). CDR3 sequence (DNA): TGTGCCAGCAGCCAAGATCGGCTGTCAGGGGCTGGAAACATTCAGTACTTC. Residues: CASSQDRLSGAGNIQYF.

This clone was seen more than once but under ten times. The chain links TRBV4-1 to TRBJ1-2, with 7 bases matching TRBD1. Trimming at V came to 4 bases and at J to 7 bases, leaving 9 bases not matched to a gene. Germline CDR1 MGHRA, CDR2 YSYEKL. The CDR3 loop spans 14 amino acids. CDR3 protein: CASSLGTDYSGYTF. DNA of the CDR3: TGCGCCAGCAGCCTCGGGACAGACTACTCTGGCTACACCTTC.

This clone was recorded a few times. CDR3: CASSEVGRGQTNSPLHF. DNA of the CDR3: TGTGCCAGCAGTGAAGTCGGCAGGGGCCAAACCAATTCACCCCTCCACTTT. J is TRBJ1-6 and V is TRBV6-1; TRBD1 is a possible D gene (6 bases). Germline CDR1 MNHNS, CDR2 SASEGT. The CDR3 runs 17 residues. V shed 1 base and J shed 7 bases, with 17 bases lying between them.